The 29 T cell receptor beta chains below come from one sample, sequenced in a study of beta chain features in type 1 diabetes. Study-level findings and limits: A moderate, significant TCRB CDR3 shortening appeared in type 1 diabetes across four CD4+ subsets.

The investigators reverse transcribed all of the isolated RNA, so they sequenced expressed TCRB transcripts. Method: immunoSEQ multiplex PCR; TCRdb's copy keeps in-frame clones and lacks some. The sample lists about 650,000 clones, around 12% seen once, with more than 0.1% in the top ten. The antigens these receptors bind are not known. The source material was naive CD4+ T cells from blood. These receptors all come from a man aged 25 to 40 with type 1 diabetes.

This clone was seen a handful of times. The chain couples TRBV25-1 to TRBJ1-6; D remains unclear. Germline assignment: CDR1 MGHDK and CDR2 SYGVNS. Trimming removed 3 bases from V and 4 bases from J, with 13 bases in between. The CDR3 extends over 16 amino acids. The CDR3 DNA follows: TGTGCCAGCAGTGACGAACAGCGAGGGTATAATTCACCCCTCCACTTT. It is translated as CASSDEQRGYNSPLHF.

The chain employs TRBV19 and TRBJ1-5; D possibly corresponds to TRBD1 (6 bases). The CDR3 runs 18 residues. V was pared by 5 bases and J by 3 bases, with 23 bases between. The V gene's germline CDR1 is LNHDA and CDR2 SQIVND (reference sequence). The DNA of the CDR3 is TGTGCCAGTAGTCTTGGCGGTCTGGCAGGGGTCCTCAATCAGCCCCAGCATTTT. It encodes CASSLGGLAGVLNQPQHF.

This clone came up a few times. Written as DNA, the CDR3 is TGTGCCAGCAGCTCGAATCCCAGGCCTGGAAACACCATATATTTT. Protein: CASSSNPRPGNTIYF. The chain employs TRBV7-8 and TRBJ1-3; no clear D gene. Per the germline V gene, CDR1 is SGHVS and CDR2 is FQNEAQ. Between the trimmed V and J ends, which lost 4 bases and 2 bases, there was a span of 12 bases. The CDR3 is 15 residues long.

The rearrangement joins TRBV15 to TRBJ2-3; D possibly uses TRBD1 or TRBD2 (6 bases each). This CDR3 is built from 13 residues. The germline CDR1 and CDR2 sequences are LNHNV and YYDKDF (reference sequence). Trimming took off 9 bases at V and 5 bases at J, with 15 bases between the two ends. The CDR3, as DNA: TGTGCCACGCGACGGGGGCCGGGAGATACGCAGTATTTT. This gives the protein CATRRGPGDTQYF.

The table lists this clone with a few counts. For the CDR3, the DNA is TGTGCCTGGAGCGGAAACGGTAATCAGCCCCAGCATTTT. Protein sequence: CAWSGNGNQPQHF. The chain recombines TRBV30 with TRBJ1-5; D is undetermined. The CDR3 loop spans 13 amino acids. Germline lookup yields CDR1 GTSNPN and CDR2 SVGIG (reference sequence). Trimming pared 3 bases from V and 4 bases from J, leaving 10 bases between.

The chain uses TRBV7-8 and TRBJ1-4; no definite D call. CDR1 is SGHVS and CDR2 is FQNEAQ in the germline V gene. V lost 3 bases to trimming and J lost 3 bases, with 8 bases between them. The CDR3 totals 14 residues. DNA for the CDR3: TGTGCCAGCAGCTTTACGCAGGCTAATGAAAAACTGTTTTTT. This gives the protein CASSFTQANEKLFF.

This clone was observed a few times. The chain employs TRBV18 and TRBJ2-7, with D hard to call. CDR3 length: 13 amino acids. Germline-derived CDR1 and CDR2 are KGHSH and LQKENI. Trimming removed 5 bases at V and 3 bases at J, with 11 bases between. The CDR3 spells CASSSPGSYEQYF. CDR3 nucleotides: TGTGCCAGCTCATCCCCCGGCAGCTACGAGCAGTACTTC.

V and J are TRBV11-2 and TRBJ2-7; no clear D. CDR3 size: 14 residues. Trimming removed 0 bases from V and 2 bases from J, with 8 bases in between. Germline assignment: CDR1 SGHAT and CDR2 FQNNGV. This CDR3 reads CASSLEGGTYEQYF. The CDR3 nucleotides are TGTGCCAGCAGCTTAGAAGGTGGTACCTACGAGCAGTACTTC.

This rearrangement joins TRBV6-6 to TRBJ2-7; TRBD1 aligns across 10 bases. J gave up 1 base and V 6 bases, and 3 bases lay outside the gene matches. The germline V gene has CDR1 MNHNY and CDR2 SVGAGI (reference sequence). CDR3 length: 14 amino acids. Written as DNA, the CDR3 is TGTGCCAGCAGCCCGGGACAGGGGTCCTACGAGCAGTACTTC. Protein product: CASSPGQGSYEQYF.

The chain links TRBV6-5 to TRBJ1-5; D gene ambiguous. The germline gives CDR1 MNHEY, CDR2 SVGAGI. V was pared by 6 bases and J by 7 bases, with 7 bases between. CDR3 length equals 11 residues. The CDR3, as DNA: TGTGCCAGCAGCCCCAGGCAGCCCCAGCATTTT. Translating it yields CASSPRQPQHF.

This clone has just a few counts. The gene calls are TRBV2 and TRBJ1-3; no clear D gene. Germline CDR1 and CDR2: SNHLY and FYNNEI. The length of the CDR3 is 14 residues. Trimming left V 5 bases short and J 0 bases short, with 8 bases between. Here the CDR3 DNA reads TGTGCCAGCAGTCAGGATTTCTCTGGAAACACCATATATTTT. This encodes CASSQDFSGNTIYF.

This clone was seen a handful of times. The rearrangement joins TRBV9 to TRBJ2-2; no definite D call. Germline lookup yields CDR1 SGDLS and CDR2 YYNGEE. Trimming stripped 0 bases from V and 4 bases from J, with 10 bases between. The CDR3 consists of 15 residues. CDR3 in DNA: TGTGCCAGCAGCGTAGATCTTCGGAGCACCGGGGAGCTGTTTTTT. Translating gives CASSVDLRSTGELFF.

This rearrangement joins TRBV2 to TRBJ1-6, with 8 bases identical to TRBD1. V was clipped by 8 bases and J by 9 bases; unmatched bases: 18. CDR1 is SNHLY, CDR2 FYNNEI, per germline. This CDR3 is 17 amino acids long. CDR3 loop: CASRYQRLGTGGSPLHF. CDR3 DNA sequence: TGTGCCAGCCGTTACCAGAGACTCGGGACAGGAGGTTCACCCCTCCACTTT.

This clone was seen only a few times. V usage is TRBV6-5 and J usage is TRBJ2-5; 7 nucleotides line up with TRBD2. This CDR3 is built from 15 residues. The V segment lost 0 bases and the J segment 5 bases; nucleotides outside the gene matches: 6. Germline CDR1 is MNHEY and CDR2 is SVGAGI. The CDR3 reads CASSYSPGGSETQYF. CDR3 nucleotides: TGTGCCAGCAGTTACTCGCCGGGGGGTAGCGAGACCCAGTACTTC.

J is TRBJ2-5 and V is TRBV4-3, with D possibly being TRBD2 (6 bases). The germline CDR1 and CDR2 sequences are LGHNA and YSLEER. The CDR3 runs to 16 residues. V lost 4 bases to trimming and J lost 7 bases, with 22 bases between them. CDR3 DNA: TGCGCCAGCAGCCCCACGAGGAGACTCGGGGGAGGGACCCAGTACTTC. Protein product: CASSPTRRLGGGTQYF.

This clone was seen a handful of times. V and J are TRBV10-3 and TRBJ1-2; no firm D call. The V gene's germline CDR1 is ENHRY and CDR2 SYGVKD. The ends were cut back, 2 bases at V and 8 bases at J, with 9 bases in the middle. CDR3 size: 12 residues. CDR3 coding DNA: TGTGCCATCAGTGAGGAGGGCGGGGGCTACACCTTC. Translated, it gives CAISEEGGGYTF.

This chain connects TRBV5-6 to TRBJ2-2, with TRBD2 matching 8 bases. The CDR3 runs to 16 residues. Germline CDR1 SGHDT, CDR2 YYEEEE. V gave up 2 bases and J gave up 3 bases; unmatched junction bases: 6. The CDR3 coding sequence is TGTGCCAGCAGCTTAACAGCGGGGGCCCACACCGGGGAGCTGTTTTTT. Its translation: CASSLTAGAHTGELFF.

The rearrangement uses TRBV7-8 and TRBJ2-7; D might be TRBD1 (6 bases). The CDR3 runs 15 residues. Germline V gene lookup returns CDR1 SGHVS and CDR2 FQNEAQ. V lost 3 bases and J 4 bases, leaving 16 bases between the germline ends. The CDR3: CASSLPGTSVYEQYF. In DNA form, the CDR3 reads TGTGCCAGCAGCTTGCCCGGGACATCCGTTTACGAGCAGTACTTC.

A note on this clone: Other DNA variants within this sample encode the same CDR3. This rearrangement joins TRBV19 to TRBJ2-6; no clear D gene. V was cut by 3 bases and J by 4 bases, with 7 bases left in between. Germline values: CDR1 LNHDA, CDR2 SQIVND (reference sequence). This CDR3 is 14 amino acids long. The CDR3 nucleotides are TGTGCCAGTAGTATGGGTTCGGGGGCCAACGTCCTGACTTTC. It yields the protein CASSMGSGANVLTF.

This clone appeared a few times. CDR3 in DNA: TGTGCCAGCTCTTACGCGACTAACTATGGCTACACCTTC. Protein sequence: CASSYATNYGYTF. The rearrangement joins TRBV2 to TRBJ1-2; unclear D gene. The CDR3 has 13 amino acids. Germline V lookup: CDR1 SNHLY, CDR2 FYNNEI. V lost 8 bases and J 0 bases, leaving 10 bases between the germline ends.

This clone was recorded a few times. This rearrangement joins TRBV7-2 to TRBJ2-2; D possibly corresponds to TRBD2 (6 bases). Trimming took 4 bases from V and 1 from J, leaving 13 bases between them. The CDR3 spans 16 residues. Germline CDR1 reads SGHTA; CDR2 reads FQGNSA. DNA of the CDR3: TGTGCCAGCAGCTCCCAGGGACTCGAGAACACCGGGGAGCTGTTTTTT. The encoded protein is CASSSQGLENTGELFF.

The sample holds a few counts of this clone. The chain links TRBV7-2 to TRBJ2-2; possible D gene TRBD1, 5 bases. There are 15 residues in the CDR3. The germline V gene has CDR1 SGHTA and CDR2 FQGNSA. Trimming removed 0 bases from V and 4 bases from J, with 9 bases in between. CDR3 in amino acids: CASSLAGAATGELFF. The DNA for the CDR3 is TGTGCCAGCAGCTTAGCAGGGGCCGCCACCGGGGAGCTGTTTTTT.

V usage is TRBV7-2 and J usage is TRBJ1-1; tentative D call: TRBD1 (5 bases). The CDR3 extends over 14 amino acids. V lost 1 base and J 4 bases, leaving 10 bases between the germline ends. The germline CDR1 and CDR2 sequences are SGHTA and FQGNSA. The CDR3 DNA is TGTGCCAGCAGCTTAGACCGCAGGGCCACTGAAGCTTTCTTT. This sequence encodes CASSLDRRATEAFF.

The chain recombines TRBV7-2 with TRBJ2-5, with 7 positions matching TRBD2. V trimming: 6 bases; J trimming: 1 base; junction bases outside the gene matches: 11. The CDR3 sequence is 16 residues long. Germline V gives CDR1 SGHTA, CDR2 FQGNSA. The CDR3: CASSINGRGSQETQYF. CDR3 DNA sequence: TGTGCCAGCAGTATAAATGGGCGGGGGAGCCAAGAGACCCAGTACTTC.

This clone has only a few counts. The chain recombines TRBV19 with TRBJ1-2, with 11 bases identical to TRBD1. The CDR3 runs 15 residues. Germline lookup yields CDR1 LNHDA and CDR2 SQIVND (reference sequence). V trimming: 5 bases; J trimming: 2 bases; junction bases outside the gene matches: 4. This CDR3 is CASSPGTGGNYGYTF. The CDR3 DNA sequence: TGTGCCAGTAGTCCCGGGACAGGGGGAAACTATGGCTACACCTTC.

This clone occurred a few times. This chain uses TRBV10-3 with TRBJ2-3; 12 bases are a match to TRBD2. Trimming cost V 9 bases and J 6 bases; bases outside gene matches: 7. Germline V gives CDR1 ENHRY, CDR2 SYGVKD. The CDR3 is 14 amino acids. The CDR3 here is CAMTSGTSGDTQYF. CDR3 sequence (DNA): TGTGCCATGACTTCCGGGACTAGCGGGGATACGCAGTATTTT.

V is TRBV19 and J is TRBJ2-1; the match to TRBD2 covers 8 bases. V dropped 4 bases and J dropped 8; count of bases not matched to a gene: 10. CDR1 and CDR2 (germline): LNHDA, SQIVND (reference sequence). This CDR3 region has 15 residues. CDR3 sequence (DNA): TGTGCCAGTAGTACCACCGATGGACTAGCCGATGAGCAGTTCTTC. This gives the protein CASSTTDGLADEQFF.

As for this clone: Other DNA sequences in the sample encode the same CDR3. The J gene is TRBJ2-1, the V gene TRBV5-1; 11 bases agree with TRBD2. Germline CDR1 reads SGHRS; CDR2 reads YFSETQ. CDR3 length: 15 residues. J gave up 3 bases and V 2 bases, and 1 base lay outside the gene matches. The CDR3 DNA is TGCGCCAGCAGCTTACTAGCGGGAGACTACAATGAGCAGTTCTTC. The encoded protein is CASSLLAGDYNEQFF. Drawing the rest from reference TRBV5-1 and TRBJ2-1, the complete variable domain is KAGVTQTPRYLIKTRGQQVTLSCSPISGHRSVSWYQQTPGQGLQFLFEYFSETQRNKGNFPGRFSGRQFSNSRSEMNVSTLELGDSALYLCASSLLAGDYNEQFFGPGTRLTVL.

The chain recombines TRBV9 with TRBJ1-1, with D unclear. Trimming cost V 0 bases and J 4 bases, with 7 bases left between them. CDR3 length: 13 amino acids. Looked up from germline, CDR1 is SGDLS and CDR2 is YYNGEE. The CDR3: CASSVGVSTEAFF. CDR3 DNA: TGTGCCAGCAGCGTAGGCGTTTCCACTGAAGCTTTCTTT. Supplemented by reference TRBV9 and TRBJ1-1, the full variable domain reads DSGVTQTPKHLITATGQRVTLRCSPRSGDLSVYWYQQSLDQGLQFLIQYYNGEERAKGNILERFSAQQFPDLHSELNLSSLELGDSALYFCASSVGVSTEAFFGQGTRLTVV.